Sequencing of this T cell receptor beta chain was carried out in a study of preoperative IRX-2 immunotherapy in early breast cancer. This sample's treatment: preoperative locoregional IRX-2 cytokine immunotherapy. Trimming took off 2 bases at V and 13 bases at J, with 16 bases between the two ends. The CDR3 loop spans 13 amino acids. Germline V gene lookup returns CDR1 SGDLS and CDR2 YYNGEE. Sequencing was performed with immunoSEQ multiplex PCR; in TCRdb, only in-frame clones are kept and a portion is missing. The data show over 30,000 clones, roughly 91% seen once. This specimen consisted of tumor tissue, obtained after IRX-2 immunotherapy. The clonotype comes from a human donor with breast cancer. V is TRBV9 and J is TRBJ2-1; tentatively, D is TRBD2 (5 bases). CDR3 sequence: CASSVSSEATQFF. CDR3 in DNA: TGTGCCAGCAGCGTTTCCTCGGAGGCCACTCAGTTCTTC.